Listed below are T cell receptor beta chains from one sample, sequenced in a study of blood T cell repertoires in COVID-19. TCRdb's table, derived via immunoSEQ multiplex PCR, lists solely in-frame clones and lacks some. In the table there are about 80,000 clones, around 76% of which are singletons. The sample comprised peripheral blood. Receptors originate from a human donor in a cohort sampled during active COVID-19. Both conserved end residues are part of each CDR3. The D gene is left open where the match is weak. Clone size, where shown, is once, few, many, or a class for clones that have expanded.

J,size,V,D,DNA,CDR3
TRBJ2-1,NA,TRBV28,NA,TGTGCCAGCAGAGACCTGGGCCCTGGTCATGAGCAGTTCTTC,CASRDLGPGHEQFF
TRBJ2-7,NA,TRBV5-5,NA,TGTGCCAGCAGTTCCAGGGCCCACGAGCAGTACTTC,CASSSRAHEQYF
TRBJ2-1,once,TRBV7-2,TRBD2,TGTGCCAGCAGCCTGAACCCGGGACTAGCGGGGGATGAGCAGTTCTTC,CASSLNPGLAGDEQFF
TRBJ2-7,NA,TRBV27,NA,TGTGCCAGCAGTTTATTGGCGGGGGCGTTCCACGAGCAGTACTTC,CASSLLAGAFHEQYF
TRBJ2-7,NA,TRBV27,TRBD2,TGTGCCAGCCGGGGGGGGAGTCCCTACGAGCAGTACTTC,CASRGGSPYEQYF
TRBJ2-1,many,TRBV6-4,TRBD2,TGTGCCAGCAGTGACTCCGCGGGGGGGCGGAATGAGCAGTTCTTC,CASSDSAGGRNEQFF
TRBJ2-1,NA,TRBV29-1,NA,TGCAGCGTTGAAGGGGGCTTGGGAGCCAGGGAGGCCTACAATGAGCAGTTCTTC,CSVEGGLGAREAYNEQFF
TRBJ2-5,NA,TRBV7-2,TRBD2,TGTGCCAGCAGCTCCGGGGTCACTAGCGGGGGCGCCGGGGAGACCCAGTACTTC,CASSSGVTSGGAGETQYF
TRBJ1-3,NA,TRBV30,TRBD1,TGTGCCTGGAGGGGACAGGGAAGATACACCATATATTTT,CAWRGQGRYTIYF
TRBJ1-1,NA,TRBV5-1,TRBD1,TGCGCCAGCAGCTTCCGGGACAGGGGGCAGGAGGCTTTCTTT,CASSFRDRGQEAFF
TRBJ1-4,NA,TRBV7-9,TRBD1,TGTGCCAGCAGGCCGGCAGGACAGGGCGGAAAACTGTTTTTT,CASRPAGQGGKLFF
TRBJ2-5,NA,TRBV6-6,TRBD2,TGTGCCAGCAGTCTATCTAGCGGGGGGGGGCAGGAGACCCAGTACTTC,CASSLSSGGGQETQYF
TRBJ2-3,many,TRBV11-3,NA,TGTGCCAGCAGCCGACGGGGAGGGGGTTGGGATACGCAGTATTTT,CASSRRGGGWDTQYF
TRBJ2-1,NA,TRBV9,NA,TGTGCCAGCAGCCCGAGCTCCTACAATGAGCAGTTCTTC,CASSPSSYNEQFF
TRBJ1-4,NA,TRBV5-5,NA,TGTGCCAGCAGCTTAGACTTTGCTACTAATGAAAAACTGTTTTTT,CASSLDFATNEKLFF
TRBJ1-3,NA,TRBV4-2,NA,TGTGCCAGCAGCCCTCATCTCAGCTCTGGAAACACCATATATTTT,CASSPHLSSGNTIYF
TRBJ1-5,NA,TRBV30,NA,TGTGCCTGGAGCGGACAGCCCAATCAGCCCCAGCATTTT,CAWSGQPNQPQHF
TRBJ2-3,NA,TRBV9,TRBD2,TGTGCCAGCAGCGTAGATAGCGGGGGGGCCGTAGATACGCAGTATTTT,CASSVDSGGAVDTQYF
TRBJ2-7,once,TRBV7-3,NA,TGTGCCAGCAGAGGAGTGGGTGACGAGCAGTACTTC,CASRGVGDEQYF
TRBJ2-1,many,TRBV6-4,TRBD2,TGTGCCAGCAGTAGGGCGGGAGAAGGGAATGAGCAGTTCTTC,CASSRAGEGNEQFF
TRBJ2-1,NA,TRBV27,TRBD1,TGTGCCAGCAGCCCAGGGGACAGGGTTTACAATGAGCAGTTCTTC,CASSPGDRVYNEQFF
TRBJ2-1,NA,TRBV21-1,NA,TGTGCCAGCACCCCGAGAGAGACTAGCGACCATGAGCAGTTCTTC,CASTPRETSDHEQFF
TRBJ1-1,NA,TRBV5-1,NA,TGCGCCAGCAGCCAGAGGCCCCAGAAGAACACTGAAGCTTTCTTT,CASSQRPQKNTEAFF
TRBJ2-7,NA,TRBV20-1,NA,TGCAGTGCTAGTGGGCTATTCGGGGAGCAGTACTTC,CSASGLFGEQYF
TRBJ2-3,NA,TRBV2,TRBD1,TGTGCCAGCAGGGAGGACAGGGCAGATACGCAGTATTTT,CASREDRADTQYF
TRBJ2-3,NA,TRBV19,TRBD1,TGTGCCAGTAGTTACGGGACAGCCACAGATACGCAGTATTTT,CASSYGTATDTQYF
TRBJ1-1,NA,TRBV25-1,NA,TGTGCCTCTCAAGAGCCAAAGAACACTGAAGCTTTCTTT,CASQEPKNTEAFF
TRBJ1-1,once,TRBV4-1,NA,TGCGCCAGCAGCCAAACACAGGGTAACACTGAAGCTTTCTTT,CASSQTQGNTEAFF
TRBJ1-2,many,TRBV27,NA,TGTGCCAGCAGTTTTCATGGCCGGGGAGACGGCTACACCTTC,CASSFHGRGDGYTF
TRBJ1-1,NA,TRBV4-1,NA,TGCGCCAGCAGCCCCCTAAGGGAGGGCACTGAAGCTTTCTTT,CASSPLREGTEAFF
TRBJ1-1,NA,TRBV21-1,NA,TGTGCCAGCAGCTCACAGGGGGCGCGGTTGGAGACAACTGAAGCTTTCTTT,CASSSQGARLETTEAFF
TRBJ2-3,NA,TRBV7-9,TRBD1,TGTGCCAGCAGCTTAGAACCGACAGGGTCTCCAGATACGCAGTATTTT,CASSLEPTGSPDTQYF
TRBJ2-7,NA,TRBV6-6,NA,TGTGCCAGCAGTTCCACCGCCGAAGGGGTAGGTGAGCAGTACTTC,CASSSTAEGVGEQYF
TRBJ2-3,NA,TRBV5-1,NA,TGCGCCAGCAGCTTGGTCGGGGGAGGCACAGATACGCAGTATTTT,CASSLVGGGTDTQYF
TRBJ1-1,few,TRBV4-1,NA,TGCGCCAGCAGCCAAACGAGGAACACTGAAGCTTTCTTT,CASSQTRNTEAFF
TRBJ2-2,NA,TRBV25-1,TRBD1,TGTGCCAGCAGGGGACAGGGGAACACCGGGGAGCTGTTTTTT,CASRGQGNTGELFF
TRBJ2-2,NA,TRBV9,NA,TGTGCCAGCAGCGATGAGGGTTCCGGGGAGCTGTTTTTT,CASSDEGSGELFF
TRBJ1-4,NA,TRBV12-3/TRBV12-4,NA,TGTGCCAGCAGTTTCAATCTAGGTGAAAAACTGTTTTTT,CASSFNLGEKLFF
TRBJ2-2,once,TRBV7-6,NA,TGTGCCAGCAGCTTCTTCCCCTCCGGGGGGCACGGGGAGCTGTTTTTT,CASSFFPSGGHGELFF
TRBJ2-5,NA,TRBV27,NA,TGTGCCAGCAGTCCCTTCTCCCCCCGGACCCAGTACTTC,CASSPFSPRTQYF
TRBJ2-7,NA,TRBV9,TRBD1,TGTGCCAGCAGCCCTTTGACAGGGGGCGTTTTCTACGAGCAGTACTTC,CASSPLTGGVFYEQYF